This entry lists 8 T cell receptor beta chains sequenced from one sample in a study of OX40 agonist ivuxolimab in advanced cancers. Profiling relied on immunoSEQ multiplex PCR, and the TCRdb table lists in-frame clones only, not all of them. The sample contains fewer than 85,000 clones, roughly nine tenths of which appear only once. This sample comprised CD4+ or CD8+ T cells sorted from blood, obtained in a trial of the OX40 agonist ivuxolimab. These TCRs come from an adult with an advanced solid tumor such as melanoma, head and neck, liver or kidney cancer.

The chain employs TRBV15 and TRBJ2-3; D assignment may be TRBD1 or TRBD2 (5 bases each). Germline V lookup: CDR1 LNHNV, CDR2 YYDKDF (reference sequence). This CDR3 spans 15 amino acids. Trimming took 0 bases from V and 1 from J, leaving 8 bases between them. CDR3 in amino acids: CATSREGTGTDTQYF. In DNA, the CDR3 is TGTGCCACCAGCAGAGAAGGGACGGGCACAGATACGCAGTATTTT.

The chain has TRBV29-1 and TRBJ2-3, with D maybe TRBD2 (5 bases). The CDR3 runs 14 residues. The germline V gene encodes CDR1 SQVTM and CDR2 ANQGSEA. V was trimmed by 6 bases and J by 1 base, leaving 14 bases between them. CDR3 amino acids: CSVTRREGTDTQYF. Here the CDR3 DNA reads TGCAGCGTGACCCGCCGGGAAGGCACAGATACGCAGTATTTT.

The rearrangement joins TRBV14 to TRBJ1-2; unclear D gene. Germline-derived CDR1 and CDR2 are SGHDN and FVKESK. There are 14 residues in the CDR3. The V and J ends lost 0 bases and 3 bases respectively, with 8 bases between them. As DNA, the CDR3 is TGTGCCAGCAGCCAAGAGGAGGACTACTATGGCTACACCTTC. Its translation: CASSQEEDYYGYTF.

This chain uses TRBV5-6 with TRBJ1-2; 9 nucleotides align to TRBD1. The V gene's germline CDR1 is SGHDT and CDR2 YYEEEE. V gave up 4 bases and J gave up 3 bases; unmatched junction bases: 7. This CDR3 spans 15 amino acids. The CDR3 bases are TGTGCCAGCAGCCCGGGGACAGGGAGGGACTATGGCTACACCTTC. It translates to CASSPGTGRDYGYTF.

The chain joins TRBV27 to TRBJ2-3; D might be TRBD2 (5 bases). Germline V gene data show CDR1 as MNHEY and CDR2 as SMNVEV (reference sequence). The V and J ends lost 0 bases and 0 bases respectively, with 10 bases between them. This CDR3 is 16 amino acids long. The CDR3 loop is CASSLSGRVSTDTQYF. The CDR3 coding sequence is TGTGCCAGCAGTTTATCCGGGCGGGTTAGCACAGATACGCAGTATTTT.

The count of this clone is one. J is TRBJ2-7 and V is TRBV19; D may correspond to TRBD1 or TRBD2 (5 bases each). V shed 6 bases and J shed 0 bases, with 12 bases lying between them. The CDR3 is made up of 14 amino acids. Per germline, CDR1 LNHDA and CDR2 SQIVND (reference sequence). CDR3 sequence: CASSRDASSYEQYF. CDR3 sequence (DNA): TGTGCCAGTAGCCGGGACGCATCCTCCTACGAGCAGTACTTC.

The chain joins TRBV6-5 to TRBJ1-5; D gene unclear. CDR3 length: 12 amino acids. V shed 0 bases and J shed 9 bases, with 6 bases lying between them. Germline lookup yields CDR1 MNHEY and CDR2 SVGAGI. The CDR3 DNA reads as TGTGCCAGCAGTTACTCTGGTGGGCCCCAGCATTTT. Its protein is CASSYSGGPQHF.

The gene calls are TRBV19 and TRBJ2-2; a weak D match, TRBD2 (6 bases). This CDR3 is built from 12 residues. Trimming shortened V by 7 bases and J by 6 bases, and 9 bases separated the two germline ends. Germline V gives CDR1 LNHDA, CDR2 SQIVND (reference sequence). The DNA for the CDR3 is TGTGCCAGTACAACTAGCTCCGGGGAGCTGTTTTTT. Encoded protein: CASTTSSGELFF.